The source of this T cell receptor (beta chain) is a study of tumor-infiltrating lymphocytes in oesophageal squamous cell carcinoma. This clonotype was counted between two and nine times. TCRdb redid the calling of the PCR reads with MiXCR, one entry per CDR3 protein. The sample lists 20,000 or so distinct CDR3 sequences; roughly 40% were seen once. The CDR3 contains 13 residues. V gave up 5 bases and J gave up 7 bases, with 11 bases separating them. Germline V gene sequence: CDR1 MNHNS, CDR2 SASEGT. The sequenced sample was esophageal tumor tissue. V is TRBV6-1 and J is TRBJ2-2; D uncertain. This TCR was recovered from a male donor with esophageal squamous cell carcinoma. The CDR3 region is CASSSGAHGELFF. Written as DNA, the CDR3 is TGTGCCAGCAGTTCTGGTGCCCACGGGGAGCTGTTTTTT.